This T cell receptor (beta chain) was documented in a study of blood T cell repertoires in COVID-19. Study background: Samples representing acute and convalescent COVID-19 were sourced from the United States, Italy and Spain. Sample material is recorded as cDNA or gDNA derived from T cells, B-cell-depleted T cells, or PBMCs.

TCRdb's copy holds only in-frame clones and misses some; the assay was immunoSEQ multiplex PCR. The sample has roughly 180,000 clones; roughly 88% are singletons. The CDR3 totals 12 residues. Trimming took 7 bases from V and 3 from J, leaving 6 bases between them. The germline V gene encodes CDR1 ENHRY and CDR2 SYGVKD. This receptor was taken from a woman in her twenties or thirties with acute or convalescent COVID-19. This chain joins TRBV10-3 and TRBJ2-2; D remains unclear. Material for sequencing was peripheral blood. In nucleotides, the CDR3 is TGTGCCATCAAAACTTACACCGGGGAGCTGTTTTTT. It translates to CAIKTYTGELFF.